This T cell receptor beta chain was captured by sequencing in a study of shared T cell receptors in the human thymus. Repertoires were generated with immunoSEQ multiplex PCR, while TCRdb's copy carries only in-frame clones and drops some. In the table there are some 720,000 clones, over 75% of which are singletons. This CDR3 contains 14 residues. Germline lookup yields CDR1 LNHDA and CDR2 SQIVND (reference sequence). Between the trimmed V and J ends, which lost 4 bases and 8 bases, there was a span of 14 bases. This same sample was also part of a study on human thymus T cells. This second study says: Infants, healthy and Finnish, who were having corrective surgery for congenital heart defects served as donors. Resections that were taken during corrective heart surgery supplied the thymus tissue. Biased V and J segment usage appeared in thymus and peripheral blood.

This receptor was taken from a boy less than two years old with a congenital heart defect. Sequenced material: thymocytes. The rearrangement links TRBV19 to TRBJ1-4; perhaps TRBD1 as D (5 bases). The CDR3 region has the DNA TGTGCCAGTAGTAGGGGGGAGCAAATCGAAAAACTGTTTTTT. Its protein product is CASSRGEQIEKLFF. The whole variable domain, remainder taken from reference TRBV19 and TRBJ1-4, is DGGITQSPKYLFRKEGQNVTLSCEQNLNHDAMYWYRQDPGQGLRLIYYSQIVNDFQKGDIAEGYSVSREKKESFPLTVTSAQKNPTAFYLCASSRGEQIEKLFFGSGTQLSVL.